Shown below are 3 T cell receptor beta chains from a single sample sequenced in a study of molecular identifiers for immune sequencing clone quantification. In TCRdb, the PCR reads were re-called with MiXCR into one record per CDR3 protein. The table shows 400,000 to 600,000 distinct CDR3 sequences, with 20% to 25% occurring only once. Sequencing used naive CD8+ T cells from blood, with Jurkat cell RNA spiked in. Subset in this sample: FACS-sorted CD8+CD4-CCR7+CD45RA+ naive T cells. The origin of the receptors is a human donor in good health. Some libraries in this study had Jurkat cell RNA spiked in.

The sample holds many counts of this clonotype. The chain recombines TRBV5-4 with TRBJ2-4; no clear D gene. V was pared by 5 bases and J by 0 bases, with 9 bases between. Germline CDR1 is SGHNT and CDR2 is YYREEE (reference sequence). The CDR3 extends over 14 amino acids. The CDR3 protein is CASRSFEAKNIQYF. The CDR3 DNA sequence: TGTGCCAGCAGGTCATTTGAAGCCAAAAACATTCAGTACTTC.

The J gene is TRBJ2-1, the V gene TRBV20-1, with TRBD2 matching over 12 bases. The V and J ends lost 5 bases and 6 bases, in that order; junction bases with no gene match: 5. CDR3 length equals 14 residues. Germline V gene data show CDR1 as DFQATT and CDR2 as SNEGSKA (reference sequence). Here the CDR3 DNA reads TGCAGTGCTGGTGGACTAGCGGGGATCAATGAGCAGTTCTTC. Protein: CSAGGLAGINEQFF.

On this clonotype: A much larger clone lies one base from this, so it may be a read error. V and J are TRBV6-2 or TRBV6-3 and TRBJ2-3; 8 bases agree with TRBD2. The CDR3 totals 16 residues. Per the germline V gene, CDR1 is MNHEY and CDR2 is SVGEGT. In DNA, the CDR3 is TGTGCCAGCAGTGAGACTAGCGCGGTTGGAACAGATACGCAGTGTTTT. Encoded protein: CASSETSAVGTDTQCF.